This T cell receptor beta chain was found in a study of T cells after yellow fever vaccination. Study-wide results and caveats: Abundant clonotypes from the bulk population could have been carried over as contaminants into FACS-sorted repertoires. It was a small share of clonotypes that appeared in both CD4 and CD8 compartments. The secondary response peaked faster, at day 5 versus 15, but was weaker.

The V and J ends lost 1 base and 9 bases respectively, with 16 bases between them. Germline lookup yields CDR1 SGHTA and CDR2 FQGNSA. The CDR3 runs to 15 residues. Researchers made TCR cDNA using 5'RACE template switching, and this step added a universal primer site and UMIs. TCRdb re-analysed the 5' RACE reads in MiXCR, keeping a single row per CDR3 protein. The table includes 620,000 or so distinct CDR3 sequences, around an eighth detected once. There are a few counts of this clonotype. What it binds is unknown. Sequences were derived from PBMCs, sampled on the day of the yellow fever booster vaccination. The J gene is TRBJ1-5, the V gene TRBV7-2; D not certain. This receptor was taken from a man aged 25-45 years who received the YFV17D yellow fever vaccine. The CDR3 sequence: CASSLGVPIMGPQHF. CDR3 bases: TGTGCCAGCAGCTTAGGGGTCCCTATCATGGGGCCCCAGCATTTT.